This T cell receptor (beta chain) stems from a study of T cells in Graves' hyperthyroidism and ophthalmopathy (dated by TCRdb to the late 2010s). Regarding the research as a whole: Peripheral blood samples were taken at the time of initial diagnosis, prior to any treatment. A discovery cohort of about 95 patients, approximately 45 with Graves' ophthalmopathy and 55 to 60 with stable Graves' hyperthyroidism, was used to find distinguishing TCR V-J signatures. Whether ophthalmopathy could be predicted prospectively was tested in an independent validation cohort made up of 18 to 20 hyperthyroidism patients plus 17 patients who later progressed to ophthalmopathy. The 85 to 100 discovery patients were randomly split 7:3 into training and test sets. In addition, the study compared T-cell repertoires in thyroid tissue and in blood from several Graves' hyperthyroidism patients. Following sampling, methimazole starting at 30 mg daily was given to hyperthyroidism patients, and high-dose intravenous methylprednisolone was given to ophthalmopathy patients. According to the paper, TCR Vbeta CDR3 sequencing was carried out on approximately 140 peripheral blood samples, which came from under 50 ophthalmopathy, some 73 hyperthyroidism and about 17 progressor patients.

What the authors observed across the whole study: During validation, the model predicted progression to ophthalmopathy a median of approximately 6 months ahead of onset, with approximately 70% sensitivity and around 73% specificity. Blood samples also contained most of the expanded thyroid clonotypes (frequency above 0.001), which suggests that blood repertoires may reflect thyroid immune responses. In cross-validation, a model built on a 13 V-J signature told ophthalmopathy apart from stable hyperthyroidism with roughly 87% sensitivity and roughly 81% specificity, and in testing the same model reached 80%/75%. Sample size was not statistically predetermined, and blinding of investigators to group allocation was not performed.

Moderately to severely active disease, a Clinical Activity Score of at least 3, a NOSPECS grade of at least 4, and a duration under 3 months were present in ophthalmopathy patients. Exclusion was applied to patients with uncontrolled infections, other autoimmune diseases, pregnancy or lactation. Diagnoses were established on the basis of clinical symptoms, serum thyroxine and TRAb, thyroid ultrasound, and orbital computed tomography. Ficoll-Paque density gradient centrifugation was used to isolate PBMCs from 9.5 to 10 ml of fresh peripheral blood. Total RNA was extracted with Trizol reagent, and quality was checked on an Agilent 2100 Bioanalyzer. The TCR beta CDR3 regions were amplified from the RNA transcripts. For the first round of RT-PCR on the TCR CDR3, the HTBI primer set was used together with the Qiagen OneStep RT-PCR kit. Libraries were constructed in a second round of multiplex PCR, after which size selection and purification were carried out. Libraries were sequenced paired-end with 100 bp reads on an Illumina HiSeq2000. Processing in the source paper ran as follows. SOAPnuke was used to process the raw data, removing reads that contained adapters or uncalled bases, had a mean Phred below 15, or lacked an exact match to the constant primer or identifier. High-quality paired reads were merged using COPE v1.2.5, and each unique nucleotide sequence was defined as a clonotype. Clonotypes were aligned to IMGT TRBV, TRBD and TRBJ reference segments using MiTCR v1.1. The analysis included only V-J combinations with a frequency above 0.0001, which together covered 99.2% of the repertoires. The TCS score was defined as the ratio of F50 (clonal expansion) to E x V (chaos), calculated using BLOSUM62-based TCRdist between CDR3 peptides within each V-J. Welch's t-statistics and random forest reduced just over 500 V-J features to some 14, which were used in a naive Bayes classifier (R e1071). TCRdb reran the public reads through fastp at Q25 and MiXCR, keeping productive beta chains. Every CDR3 protein is listed once, alongside the most common genes and DNA of its rows. TCRdb assigned the V and J calls; the authors' analysis was not used. Present in this sample are around 390,000 distinct CDR3 sequences, roughly 14% of which were seen just once. The ten largest clones capture 15% to 20% of the sample.

Note on this clonotype: Its antigen remains undetermined. No much larger clone exists at a distance of one base, and base qualities are not known.

From the germline V gene (reference sequence), CDR1 is MNHEY and CDR2 is SMNVEV. From its cysteine to its phenylalanine, the CDR3 spans 14 amino acids. The kept DNA is CDR3 alone, 42 bases in frame from the first base. The germline ends are 15 bases apart after V is trimmed by 2 bases and J by 8 bases. This receptor was identified in a woman in her 30s with Graves' ophthalmopathy. Sample: blood. The V gene is TRBV27 and the J gene is TRBJ1-2; perhaps TRBD1 is the D gene, with 6 bases matching. The encoded CDR3 is CASSLVPGAQGYTF. The sequence in DNA is TGTGCCAGCAGTTTAGTTCCGGGGGCGCAGGGCTACACCTTC.